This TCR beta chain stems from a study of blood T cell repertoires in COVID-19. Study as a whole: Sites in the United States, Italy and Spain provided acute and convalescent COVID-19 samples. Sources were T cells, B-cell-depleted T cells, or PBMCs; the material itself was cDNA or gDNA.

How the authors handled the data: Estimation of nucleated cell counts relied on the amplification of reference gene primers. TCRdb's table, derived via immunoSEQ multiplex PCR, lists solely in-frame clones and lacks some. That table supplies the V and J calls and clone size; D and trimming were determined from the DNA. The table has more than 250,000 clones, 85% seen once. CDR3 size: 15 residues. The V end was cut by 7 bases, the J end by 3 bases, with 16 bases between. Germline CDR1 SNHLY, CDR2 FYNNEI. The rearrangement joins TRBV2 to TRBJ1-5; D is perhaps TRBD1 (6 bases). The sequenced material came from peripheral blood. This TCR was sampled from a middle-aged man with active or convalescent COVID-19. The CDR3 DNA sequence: TGTGCCAGCACCAGCGAGGGGGATTTCAATCAGCCCCAGCATTTT. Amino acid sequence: CASTSEGDFNQPQHF.